Listed below are T cell receptor beta chains from one sample, sequenced in a study of blood T cell repertoires in COVID-19. The data were produced by immunoSEQ multiplex PCR, yet TCRdb's version contains in-frame clones alone and is incomplete. Among about 94,000 clones listed, over 70% were seen once. The material sequenced was peripheral blood. The receptors shown here come from a human donor in a cohort sampled during active COVID-19. Each CDR3 is given with its conserved first and last residue. A D gene is named only where the DNA matches it firmly. Expanded clones are given a class, and other clones once, few, many or no size at all.

V gene	J gene	D gene	clone size	CDR3 protein
TRBV28	TRBJ2-3	.	.	CASSPSDTQYF
TRBV6-6	TRBJ1-2	.	few	CASTVTGAGNGYTF
TRBV9	TRBJ2-7	TRBD1	few	CASSVGPTGGDEQYF
TRBV5-4	TRBJ2-7	TRBD2	once	CASSYLAGPYEQYF
TRBV11-2	TRBJ2-6	TRBD1	few	CASSLDRVTNVLTF
TRBV7-2	TRBJ2-2	TRBD1	.	CASSRGRQGANTGELFF
TRBV18	TRBJ2-3	.	.	CASSPQGDTQYF
TRBV6-5	TRBJ1-2	.	.	CASSSGLSTVSSGYTF
TRBV7-8	TRBJ1-2	.	.	CASSLQGGYGYTF
TRBV6-9	TRBJ2-7	TRBD1	.	CASSYSDRGFDEQYF
TRBV2	TRBJ2-3	.	.	CASSMGLYTQYF
TRBV12-3/TRBV12-4	TRBJ2-4	TRBD1	.	CASRGQEWDIQYF
TRBV5-8	TRBJ2-7	TRBD1	once	CASSLGPGQSYEQYF
TRBV29-1	TRBJ2-7	.	.	CSVGGDWGVLEQYF
TRBV28	TRBJ2-7	TRBD1	.	CASRRQGWPYEQYF
TRBV19	TRBJ2-2	TRBD2	.	CASSIVLAGGVRGGELFF
TRBV7-9	TRBJ2-2	TRBD2	.	CASSLARSSGRYPGELFF
TRBV15	TRBJ1-5	.	.	CATSRQTGNQPQHF
TRBV28	TRBJ2-7	.	.	CASSLYGRGEQYF
TRBV6-5	TRBJ1-1	.	.	CATLSRGKNTEAFF
TRBV15	TRBJ2-7	TRBD2	.	CATSRDRLAGLEQYF
TRBV6-5	TRBJ2-6	.	.	CASSPGGGANVLTF
TRBV10-3	TRBJ2-7	TRBD1	few	CASGQGPTYEQYF
TRBV10-3	TRBJ1-5	.	once	CAISAAGNQPQHF
TRBV15	TRBJ2-7	TRBD2	.	CATSRPTSGRAVSSEQYF
TRBV6-4	TRBJ2-1	TRBD2	.	CASSEEGLVPTRVF
TRBV28	TRBJ1-1	.	.	CASSRTDIMNTEAFF
TRBV6-6	TRBJ2-7	TRBD1	.	CASSSWDRGVYEQYF
TRBV28	TRBJ2-7	.	.	CASSSGDGYEQYF
TRBV19	TRBJ2-7	TRBD2	few	CASSPRTSGSFNEQYF
TRBV6-1	TRBJ1-4	.	.	CASSEQINEKLFF
TRBV7-2	TRBJ2-1	.	.	CASSRQGGDYNEQFF
TRBV14	TRBJ2-7	.	.	CASSQAGTGSFSYEQYF
TRBV18	TRBJ1-2	TRBD1	.	CASSLQRDSTNYGYTF
TRBV5-1	TRBJ2-5	TRBD2	.	CASRETSGSRQETQYF
TRBV3-1/TRBV3-2	TRBJ2-7	.	.	CASSLLGGTGAYEQYF
TRBV2	TRBJ1-6	TRBD1	.	CASSRTGLASPLHF